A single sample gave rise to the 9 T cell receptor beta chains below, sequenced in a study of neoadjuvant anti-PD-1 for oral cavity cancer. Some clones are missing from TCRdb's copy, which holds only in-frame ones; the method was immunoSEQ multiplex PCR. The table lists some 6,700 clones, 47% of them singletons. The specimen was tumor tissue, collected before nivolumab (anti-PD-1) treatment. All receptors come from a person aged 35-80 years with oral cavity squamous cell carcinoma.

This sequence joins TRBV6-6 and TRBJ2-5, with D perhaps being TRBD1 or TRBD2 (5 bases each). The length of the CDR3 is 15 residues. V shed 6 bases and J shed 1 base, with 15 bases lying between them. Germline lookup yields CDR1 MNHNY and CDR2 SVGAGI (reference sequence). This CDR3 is CASSDTGASQETQYF. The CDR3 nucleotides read TGTGCCAGCAGCGACACCGGGGCATCCCAAGAGACCCAGTACTTC.

CDR3 sequence: CASSEWAGRDGYTF. CDR3 in DNA: TGTGCCAGCAGTGAATGGGCAGGGAGAGATGGCTACACCTTC. The rearrangement uses TRBV13 and TRBJ1-2; TRBD1 might be the D (5 bases). This CDR3 spans 14 amino acids. Looked up from germline, CDR1 is PRHDT and CDR2 is FYEKMQ (reference sequence). With 6 bases removed from V and 6 bases from J, the gap between germline ends came to 17 bases. Full variable domain (remainder filled in from reference TRBV13 and TRBJ1-2): AAGVIQSPRHLIKEKRETATLKCYPIPRHDTVYWYQQGPGQDPQFLISFYEKMQSDKGSIPDRFSAQQFSDYHSELNMSSLELGDSALYFCASSEWAGRDGYTFGSGTRLTVV.

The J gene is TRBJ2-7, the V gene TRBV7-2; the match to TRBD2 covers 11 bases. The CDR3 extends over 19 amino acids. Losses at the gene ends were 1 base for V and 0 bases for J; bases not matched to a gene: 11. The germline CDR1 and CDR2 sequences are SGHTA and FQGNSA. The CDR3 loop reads CASSLGPASGGYSSYEQYF. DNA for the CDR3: TGTGCCAGCAGCTTAGGTCCCGCTAGCGGGGGGTACAGCTCCTACGAGCAGTACTTC.

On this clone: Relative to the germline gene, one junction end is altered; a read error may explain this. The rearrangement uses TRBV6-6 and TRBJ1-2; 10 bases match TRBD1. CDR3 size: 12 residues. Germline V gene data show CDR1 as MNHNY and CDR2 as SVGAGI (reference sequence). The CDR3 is CASSYGQGVPPF. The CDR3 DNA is TGTGCCAGCAGTTATGGACAGGGGGTACCTCCCTTC.

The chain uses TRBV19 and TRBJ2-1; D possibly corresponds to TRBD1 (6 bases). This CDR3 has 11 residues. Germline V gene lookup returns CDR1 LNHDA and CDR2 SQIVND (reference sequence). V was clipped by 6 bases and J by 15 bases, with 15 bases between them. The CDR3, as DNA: TGTGCCAGTAGGCTCGACAGGTTTTCGTTCTTC. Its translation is CASRLDRFSFF.

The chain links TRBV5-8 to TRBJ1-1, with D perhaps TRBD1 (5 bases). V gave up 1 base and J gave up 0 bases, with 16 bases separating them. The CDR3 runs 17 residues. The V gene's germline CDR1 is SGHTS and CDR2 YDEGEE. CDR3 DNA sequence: TGTGCCAGCAGCTTGATCCGCGAGGGGCCTATGAACACTGAAGCTTTCTTT. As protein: CASSLIREGPMNTEAFF.

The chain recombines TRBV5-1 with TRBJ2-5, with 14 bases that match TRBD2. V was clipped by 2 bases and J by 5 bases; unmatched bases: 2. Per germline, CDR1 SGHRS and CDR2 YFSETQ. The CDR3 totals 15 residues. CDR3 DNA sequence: TGCGCCAGCAGCTTAGGACTAGCGGGGGGCGAGACCCAGTACTTC. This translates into CASSLGLAGGETQYF.

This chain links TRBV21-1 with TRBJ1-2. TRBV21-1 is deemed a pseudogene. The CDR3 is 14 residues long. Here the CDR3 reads CASSKDQTNYGYTF. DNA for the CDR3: TGTGCCAGCAGCAAAGACCAAACTAACTATGGCTACACCTTC.

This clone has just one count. The CDR3 reads CASSLEATWDGYTF. The CDR3, as DNA: TGTGCCAGCAGCTTAGAGGCTACCTGGGATGGCTACACCTTC. The chain employs TRBV7-8 and TRBJ1-2; D is uncertain. Deletions cut 1 base from V and 6 bases from J, with 12 bases between. The CDR3 length is 14 residues. Germline CDR1 reads SGHVS; CDR2 reads FQNEAQ.